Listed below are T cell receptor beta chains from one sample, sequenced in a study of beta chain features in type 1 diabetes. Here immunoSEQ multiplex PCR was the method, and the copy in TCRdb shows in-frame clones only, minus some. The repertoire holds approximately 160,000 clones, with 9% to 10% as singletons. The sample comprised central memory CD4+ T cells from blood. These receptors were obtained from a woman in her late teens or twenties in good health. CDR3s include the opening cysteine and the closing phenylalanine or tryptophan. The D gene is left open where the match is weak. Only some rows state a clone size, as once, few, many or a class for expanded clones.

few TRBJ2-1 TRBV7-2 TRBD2 TGTGCCAGCAGCGATGCCTCGGGGGGACCTTACAATGAGCAGTTCTTC CASSDASGGPYNEQFF
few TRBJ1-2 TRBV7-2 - TGTGCCAGCACCCCCGGGGACAATGCCTATGGCTACACCTTC CASTPGDNAYGYTF
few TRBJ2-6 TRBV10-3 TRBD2 TGTGCCATCAGTGATCCCTTTGAGGCGGGAGGCTCTGGGGCCAACGTCCTGACTTTC CAISDPFEAGGSGANVLTF
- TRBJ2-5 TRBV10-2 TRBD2 TGCGCCAGCAGAGCGGGAGGCCAAGAGACCCAGTACTTC CASRAGGQETQYF
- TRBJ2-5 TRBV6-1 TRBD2 TGTGCCAGCAGTGAAATGGCTAGCGGGAGCGGGGGGGAGACCCAGTACTTC CASSEMASGSGGETQYF
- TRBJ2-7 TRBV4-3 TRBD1 TGCGCCAGCAGCCGGGACAGGGGGCATTACGAGCAGTACTTC CASSRDRGHYEQYF
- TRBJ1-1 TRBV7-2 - TGTGCCAGCAGCAACTACCGTAACACTGAAGCTTTCTTT CASSNYRNTEAFF
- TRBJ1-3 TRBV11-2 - TGTGCCAGCAGCTCCAAGACAGCTGGAAACACCATATATTTT CASSSKTAGNTIYF
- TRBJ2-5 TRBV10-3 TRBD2 TGTGCCATCAATTCGGGTACGAGCGGGACTACCGGGGAGACCCAGTACTTC CAINSGTSGTTGETQYF
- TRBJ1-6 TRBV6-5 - TGTGCCAGCAGTTACCAGGATAATTCACCCCTCCACTTT CASSYQDNSPLHF
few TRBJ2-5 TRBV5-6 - TGTGCCAGCAGCTGGGGTTCGGGACTGGGGACCCAGTACTTC CASSWGSGLGTQYF
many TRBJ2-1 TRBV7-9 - TGTGCCAGCAGCCCAGTCGGGAGTTCTGGGAATGAGCAGTTCTTC CASSPVGSSGNEQFF
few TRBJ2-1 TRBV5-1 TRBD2 TGCGCCAGCAGCTTGGGGGAGCGGGGCCATGAGCAGTTCTTC CASSLGERGHEQFF
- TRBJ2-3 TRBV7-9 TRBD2 TGTGCCAGCAGCCCTAGACGGACTAGCGGGGGGATAAGCACAGATACGCAGTATTTT CASSPRRTSGGISTDTQYF
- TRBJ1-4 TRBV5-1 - TGCGCCAGCAGCTTGATGGGGCATCGGGATGAAAAACTGTTTTTT CASSLMGHRDEKLFF
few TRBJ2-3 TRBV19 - TGTGCCAGTAGTACCCAGGACACAGATACGCAGTATTTT CASSTQDTDTQYF
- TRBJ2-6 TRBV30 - TGTGCCTGGAACGGCCGACACTCTGGGGCCAACGTCCTGACTTTC CAWNGRHSGANVLTF
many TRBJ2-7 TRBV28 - TGTGCCAGCAGTCCCCCGCAGGACGAGCAGTACTTC CASSPPQDEQYF
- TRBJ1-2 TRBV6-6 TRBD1 TGTGCCAGCAGCACCGGGACAGCCCACTATGGCTACACCTTC CASSTGTAHYGYTF
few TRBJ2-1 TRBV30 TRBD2 TGTGCCTTTAGTCTCGGACTAGCGGGGCTCAATGAGCAGTTCTTC CAFSLGLAGLNEQFF
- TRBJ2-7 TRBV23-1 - TGCGCCAGCAGTCAATCGGGTCAGGGGCGCTCCTACGAGCAGTACTTC CASSQSGQGRSYEQYF
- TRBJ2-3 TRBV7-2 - TGTGCCAGCAGCTTTAGCGTCTATAGCACAGATACGCAGTATTTT CASSFSVYSTDTQYF
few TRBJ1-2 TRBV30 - TGTGCCTGGAGTATCGGGAACTATGGCTACACCTTC CAWSIGNYGYTF
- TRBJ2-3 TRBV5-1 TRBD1 TGCGCCAGCAGCAAGGACAGGGGAGTAGCAGATACGCAGTATTTT CASSKDRGVADTQYF
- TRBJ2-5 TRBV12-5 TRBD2 TGTGCTAGTGGGATCGCGGGAGTGCAAGAGACCCAGTACTTC CASGIAGVQETQYF
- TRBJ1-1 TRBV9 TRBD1 TGTGCCAGCAGCCCACGACAGGGAGGCACTGAAGCTTTCTTT CASSPRQGGTEAFF
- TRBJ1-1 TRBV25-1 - TGTGCCAGCAGTCTTTACACTGAAGCTTTCTTT CASSLYTEAFF
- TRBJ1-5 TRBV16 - TGTGCCAGCAGCCAATCCACAGGTGCCAATCAGCCCCAGCATTTT CASSQSTGANQPQHF
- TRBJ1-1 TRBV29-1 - TGCAGCGTTGAACGGGATCCGAACACTGAAGCTTTCTTT CSVERDPNTEAFF
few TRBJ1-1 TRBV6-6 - TGTGCCAGCAGTAAAACCGGGACAACGAACACTGAAGCTTTCTTT CASSKTGTTNTEAFF
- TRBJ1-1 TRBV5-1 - TGCGCCAGCAGCTCTGACAGTAGGGCTGAAACTTTCTTT CASSSDSRAETFF
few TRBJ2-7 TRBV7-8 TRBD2 TGTGCCAGCAGCTCCGGACTAGCGGGAGGATACAAGGTCGGCGAGCAGTACTTC CASSSGLAGGYKVGEQYF
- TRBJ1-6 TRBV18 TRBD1 TGTGCCAGCTCACCTCGGGACAGGGAGACTCTCCACTTT CASSPRDRETLHF
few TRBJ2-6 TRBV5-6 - TGTGCCAGCAGCCCAAGGGGCCAAACTGGGGCCAACGTCCTGACTTTC CASSPRGQTGANVLTF
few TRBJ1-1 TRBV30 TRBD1 TGTGCCTGGAGGACAGGGGATAGTACTGAAGCTTTCTTT CAWRTGDSTEAFF
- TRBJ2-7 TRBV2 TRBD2 TGTGCCATCCTCGGGACTAGCAACTACGAGCAGTACTTC CAILGTSNYEQYF
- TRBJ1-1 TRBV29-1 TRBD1 TGCAGCGTTGAACAACAGGGGATGAACACTGAAGCTTTCTTT CSVEQQGMNTEAFF
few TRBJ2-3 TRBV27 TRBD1 TGTGCCAGCAGTTCGGACAGGGCCACACAACTTACGCAGTATTTT CASSSDRATQLTQYF
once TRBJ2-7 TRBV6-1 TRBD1 TGTGCCAGCGGGACAGTGCCTCCACTAACCTACGAGCAGTACTTC CASGTVPPLTYEQYF
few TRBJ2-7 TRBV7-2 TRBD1 TGTGCCAGCAGCTCGTCTCGGACAGGGGTTTACGAGCAGTACTTC CASSSSRTGVYEQYF
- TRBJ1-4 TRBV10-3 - TGTGCCATCAGTGTTAACGAGCCAAGTCCTAATGAAAAACTGTTTTTT CAISVNEPSPNEKLFF
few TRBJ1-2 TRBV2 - TGTGCCAGCAGTGAGGCCTATGGCTACACCTTC CASSEAYGYTF
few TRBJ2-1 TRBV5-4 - TGTGCCAGCCGTAGGGGAGGACTTAGAGACAATGAGCAGTTCTTC CASRRGGLRDNEQFF
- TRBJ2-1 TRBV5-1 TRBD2 TGCGCCAGCAGCTTTTCGACTAGCGAGTACAATGAGCAGTTCTTC CASSFSTSEYNEQFF
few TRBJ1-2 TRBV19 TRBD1 TGTGCCAGTAGTATTGAGGGACAGGGATGGAATGGCTACACCTTC CASSIEGQGWNGYTF
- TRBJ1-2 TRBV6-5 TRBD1 TGTGCCAGCAGCCCGGACGGCAGGGGGGTAGGCTACACCTTC CASSPDGRGVGYTF
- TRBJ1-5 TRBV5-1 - TGCGCCAGCAGCTTGTTCGGACAGCCCGAGCAGCCCCAGCATTTT CASSLFGQPEQPQHF
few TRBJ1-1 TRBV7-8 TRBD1 TGTGCCAGCAGCTTAACAGACAGGGGAGGAACTGAAGCTTTCTTT CASSLTDRGGTEAFF